This T cell receptor (beta chain) is drawn from a study of CD8+CD57+ T cells in acquired aplastic anemia. Study details: When averaged, DNA from sorted CD4+ and CD8+ cells came to approximately 3.2 ug.

For CDR3 and TCR beta VDJ profiling, genomic DNA was the template used. A single record per CDR3 protein comes from TCRdb applying MiXCR to the reads. Among roughly 190,000 distinct CDR3 sequences listed, approximately 50% were seen once. Individuals selected for sequencing had exhibited CD8+CD57+ cell expansion on flow cytometry. The blood sampling took place in patients who had so far received no therapy. General study findings and limits: Sharing between patients and controls was observed for twenty-nine CD8+ CDR3 sequences.

A note on this clonotype: Antigen: not known.

Trimming removed 6 bases from V and 7 bases from J; junction bases left unmatched: 19. Germline loops: CDR1 MRHNA, CDR2 SNTAGT. There are 20 residues in the CDR3. The chain links TRBV6-4 to TRBJ2-2, with 14 bases identical to TRBD2. The specimen sequenced was sorted CD4+, CD8+, or CD8+CD57+ T cells (not recorded which) from PBMCs. This receptor was identified in a human donor with aplastic anemia. CDR3 DNA sequence: TGTGCCAGCAGCGGCTCGGGGGGAAGGGGACTAGCGGGAGACGGCGGGGAGCTGTTTTTT. Protein sequence: CASSGSGGRGLAGDGGELFF.